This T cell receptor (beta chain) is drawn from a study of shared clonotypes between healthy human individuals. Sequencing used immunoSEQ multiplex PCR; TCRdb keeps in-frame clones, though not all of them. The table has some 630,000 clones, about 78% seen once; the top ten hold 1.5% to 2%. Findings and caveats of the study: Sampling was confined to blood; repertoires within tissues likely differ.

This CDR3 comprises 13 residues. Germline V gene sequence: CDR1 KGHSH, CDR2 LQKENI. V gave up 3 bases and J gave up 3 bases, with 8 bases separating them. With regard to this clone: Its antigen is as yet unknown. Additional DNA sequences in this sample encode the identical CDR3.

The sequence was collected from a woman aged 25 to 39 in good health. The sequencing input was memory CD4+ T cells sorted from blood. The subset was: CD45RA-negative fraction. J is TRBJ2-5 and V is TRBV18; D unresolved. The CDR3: CASSPGPKETQYF. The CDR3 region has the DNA TGTGCCAGCTCACCCGGTCCCAAAGAGACCCAGTACTTC. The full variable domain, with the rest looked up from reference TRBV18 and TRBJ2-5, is NAGVMQNPRHLVRRRGQEARLRCSPMKGHSHVYWYRQLPEEGLKFMVYLQKENIIDESGMPKERFSAEFPKEGPSILRIQQVVRGDSAAYFCASSPGPKETQYFGPGTRLLVL.